Below, 17 T cell receptor beta chains from the same sample are listed, as sequenced in a study of blood T cell repertoires in COVID-19. Profiling relied on immunoSEQ multiplex PCR, and the TCRdb table lists in-frame clones only, not all of them. The table records some 430,000 clones, 90% of them present only once. Source material: PBMCs or T cells enriched from blood (not recorded which). All receptors come from a man aged 18 to 29 who had recovered from COVID-19.

This clone has just a few counts. The V gene is TRBV28, the J gene TRBJ1-5; weak D call: TRBD1 (6 bases). This CDR3 is built from 17 residues. Germline-derived CDR1 and CDR2 are MDHEN and SYDVKM. V lost 5 bases and J lost 5, with 22 bases in between. Here the CDR3 reads CASSKRGGLPADQPQHF. As DNA, the CDR3 is TGTGCCAGCAGTAAAAGGGGGGGGCTCCCGGCCGATCAGCCCCAGCATTTT.

A word on this clone: At one boundary the junction diverges from the germline segment, which might be a read error. The chain carries TRBV29-1 and TRBJ2-3; 10 bases agree with TRBD1. This CDR3 spans 15 amino acids. CDR1 SQVTM and CDR2 ANQGSEA come from the germline V gene. The chain's CDR3 is CSGEGRDRGADTQYF. The CDR3 DNA reads as TGCAGCGGTGAAGGGAGGGACAGGGGTGCAGATACGCAGTATTTT.

Only a few counts were recorded for this clone. This chain joins TRBV5-6 and TRBJ2-2, with a tentative D call TRBD2 (6 bases). CDR1 SGHDT and CDR2 YYEEEE come from the germline V gene. V lost 4 bases and J 4 bases, leaving 11 bases between the germline ends. The CDR3 runs 14 residues. This CDR3 is CASSLGLFTGELFF. The CDR3 DNA is TGTGCCAGCAGCCTGGGACTTTTCACCGGGGAGCTGTTTTTT.

The rearrangement joins TRBV5-1 to TRBJ2-2, with a possible D match to TRBD2 (6 bases). V was shortened by 2 bases and J by 3 bases, with 11 bases between the two germline ends. Germline values: CDR1 SGHRS, CDR2 YFSETQ. The length of the CDR3 is 15 residues. CDR3 in DNA: TGCGCCAGCAGCTTCCGGGGGTCCTACACCGGGGAGCTGTTTTTT. Its protein product is CASSFRGSYTGELFF.

This clone came up once. The J gene is TRBJ2-3, the V gene TRBV2, with 10 bases lining up with TRBD2. Trimming took 1 base from V and 0 from J; bases not matched to a gene: 4. CDR3 size: 17 residues. CDR1 is SNHLY, CDR2 FYNNEI, per germline. CDR3 sequence reads: CASSEGRTSGSTDTQYF. Here the CDR3 DNA reads TGTGCCAGCAGTGAAGGACGGACTAGCGGAAGCACAGATACGCAGTATTTT.

This clone showed up just once. The J gene is TRBJ2-1, the V gene TRBV6-4; TRBD2 aligns across 10 bases. The CDR3 is 16 amino acids. V trimming: 3 bases; J trimming: 3 bases; junction bases outside the gene matches: 5. CDR1 and CDR2 (germline): MRHNA, SNTAGT. The CDR3 bases are TGTGCCAGCAGTGAGGTCCCTAGCGGGGGCTACAATGAGCAGTTCTTC. Protein: CASSEVPSGGYNEQFF.

The rearrangement uses TRBV27 and TRBJ2-1; the D gene is possibly TRBD2 (5 bases). The length of the CDR3 is 14 residues. Germline V CDR1 and CDR2: MNHEY, SMNVEV (reference sequence). Trimming took off 3 bases at V and 3 bases at J, with 9 bases between the two ends. The CDR3 region is CASSFRRIYNEQFF. In nucleotides, the CDR3 is TGTGCCAGCAGTTTCCGGAGGATCTACAATGAGCAGTTCTTC.

The rearrangement joins TRBV5-4 to TRBJ1-1; no clear D. V was trimmed by 1 base and J by 6 bases, leaving 13 bases between them. CDR3 length: 14 amino acids. The germline V gene has CDR1 SGHNT and CDR2 YYREEE (reference sequence). CDR3 in amino acids: CASSLTGLVPEAFF. The CDR3 nucleotides read TGTGCCAGCAGCTTGACGGGATTGGTTCCTGAAGCTTTCTTT.

This chain connects TRBV7-9 to TRBJ1-4; D is unresolved. The length of the CDR3 is 17 residues. Looked up from germline, CDR1 is SEHNR and CDR2 is FQNEAQ (reference sequence). The V gene lost 5 bases and the J gene lost 7 bases, with 23 bases spanning the gap. The DNA of the CDR3 is TGTGCCAGCAGCCCCCTTGTGAGCATGGAGGCTAGTGAAAAACTGTTTTTT. Translation gives CASSPLVSMEASEKLFF.

A single count supports this clone. The chain has TRBV6-5 and TRBJ1-6; 7 bases are shared with TRBD1. Germline V gene lookup returns CDR1 MNHEY and CDR2 SVGAGI. This CDR3 region has 14 residues. The V and J ends lost 10 bases and 5 bases, in that order; junction bases with no gene match: 8. For the CDR3, the DNA is TGTGCCACCAAAGCCGGGACAGATAATTCACCCCTCCACTTT. Its translation is CATKAGTDNSPLHF.

V gene TRBV5-1 combines with J gene TRBJ1-2, with TRBD1 identical over 9 bases. The CDR3 spans 14 residues. CDR1 SGHRS and CDR2 YFSETQ come from the germline V gene. The V segment lost 5 bases and the J segment 6 bases; nucleotides outside the gene matches: 8. The CDR3 protein is CASRGDRAIDGYTF. Here the CDR3 DNA reads TGCGCCAGCAGAGGGGACAGGGCTATAGATGGCTACACCTTC. The whole variable domain, filled in from reference TRBV5-1 and TRBJ1-2, reads KAGVTQTPRYLIKTRGQQVTLSCSPISGHRSVSWYQQTPGQGLQFLFEYFSETQRNKGNFPGRFSGRQFSNSRSEMNVSTLELGDSALYLCASRGDRAIDGYTFGSGTRLTVV.

This chain joins TRBV27 and TRBJ2-1; perhaps TRBD1 as D (6 bases). The CDR3 loop spans 13 amino acids. The V end lost 4 bases, the J end lost 7 bases, and 11 bases lay between the germline ends. CDR1 is MNHEY, CDR2 SMNVEV, per germline (reference sequence). The CDR3 protein is CASSYRDKNEQFF. CDR3 coding DNA: TGTGCCAGCAGTTACCGGGACAAAAATGAGCAGTTCTTC.

A word on this clone: In the same sample, other DNA sequences code for this CDR3. The chain employs TRBV7-9 and TRBJ1-1, with D maybe TRBD1 (6 bases). Germline lookup yields CDR1 SEHNR and CDR2 FQNEAQ (reference sequence). The CDR3 is 13 residues long. V was shortened by 6 bases and J by 4 bases, with 12 bases between the two germline ends. Here the CDR3 reads CASRRTVGTEAFF. As DNA, the CDR3 is TGTGCCAGCAGGCGGACAGTTGGCACTGAAGCTTTCTTT.

V gene TRBV19 combines with J gene TRBJ1-2; 8 bases are shared with TRBD1. This CDR3 spans 14 amino acids. V was clipped by 7 bases and J by 7 bases; unmatched bases: 11. Germline values: CDR1 LNHDA, CDR2 SQIVND (reference sequence). The CDR3 protein is CASTDREAIRGYTF. For the CDR3, the DNA is TGTGCCAGTACGGACAGGGAGGCAATTCGTGGCTACACCTTC. Filled out from reference TRBV19 and TRBJ1-2, the complete variable domain reads DGGITQSPKYLFRKEGQNVTLSCEQNLNHDAMYWYRQDPGQGLRLIYYSQIVNDFQKGDIAEGYSVSREKKESFPLTVTSAQKNPTAFYLCASTDREAIRGYTFGSGTRLTVV.

CDR3 sequence (DNA): TGTGCCAGCAGCTTACCCGTACTAGCGCCGGACAATGAGCAGTTCTTC. Translation: CASSLPVLAPDNEQFF. This sequence joins TRBV11-2 and TRBJ2-1, with TRBD2 matching over 7 bases. CDR1 and CDR2 from the germline V gene are SGHAT and FQNNGV. The CDR3 spans 16 residues. Trimming cost V 2 bases and J 5 bases; bases outside gene matches: 9. The full variable domain, completed using reference TRBV11-2 and TRBJ2-1, is EAGVAQSPRYKIIEKRQSVAFWCNPISGHATLYWYQQILGQGPKLLIQFQNNGVVDDSQLPKDRFSAERLKGVDSTLKIQPAKLEDSAVYLCASSLPVLAPDNEQFFGPGTRLTVL.

The rearrangement joins TRBV27 to TRBJ1-1; D gene uncertain. Trimming pared 0 bases from V and 0 bases from J, leaving 14 bases between. The germline V gene has CDR1 MNHEY and CDR2 SMNVEV (reference sequence). This CDR3 has 17 residues. CDR3 sequence reads: CASSLSAGPGMNTEAFF. CDR3 DNA: TGTGCCAGCAGTTTATCGGCAGGACCGGGGATGAACACTGAAGCTTTCTTT.

The chain has TRBV3-1 (or the pseudogene TRBV3-2) and TRBJ2-3; D ambiguous. Germline V gene data show CDR1 as LGHDT and CDR2 as YNNKEL (reference sequence). This CDR3 is built from 15 residues. V dropped 4 bases and J dropped 0 bases, with 11 bases sitting between them. In DNA, the CDR3 is TGTGCCAGCAGCCCCGGGTCAACTAGCACAGATACGCAGTATTTT. Translated, it gives CASSPGSTSTDTQYF.